This T cell receptor beta chain came from a study of blood T cell repertoires in COVID-19. Using immunoSEQ multiplex PCR, the repertoire was profiled, and TCRdb retains in-frame clones only, with some absent. Here the sample spans some 200,000 clones, around 80% being singletons. Sequenced input: peripheral blood. The TCR originated in a woman in her 70s with acute or convalescent COVID-19.

The chain's CDR3 is CASSPRRSSDTGELFF. The CDR3 DNA sequence: TGTGCCAGCAGCCCCCGGCGGAGCTCGGACACCGGGGAGCTGTTTTTT. The rearrangement links TRBV7-2 to TRBJ2-2; D ambiguous. The ends were cut back, 5 bases at V and 3 bases at J, with 16 bases in the middle. This CDR3 has 16 residues. Germline values: CDR1 SGHTA, CDR2 FQGNSA. The full variable domain, completed using reference TRBV7-2 and TRBJ2-2, is GAGVSQSPSNKVTEKGKDVELRCDPISGHTALYWYRQSLGQGLEFLIYFQGNSAPDKSGLPSDRFSAERTGGSVSTLTIQRTQQEDSAVYLCASSPRRSSDTGELFFGEGSRLTVL.